One T cell receptor beta chain is described in this entry. This record comes from a study of blood T cell repertoires in COVID-19. Across the whole study: Sites in the United States, Italy and Spain provided acute and convalescent COVID-19 samples.

In the authors' workflow: Amplifying reference gene primers gave estimates of nucleated cell counts. Repertoires were generated with immunoSEQ multiplex PCR, while TCRdb's copy carries only in-frame clones and drops some. D and trimming come from the DNA, and the V and J calls and clone size come from that table. Seen here are hundreds of thousands of clones, approximately 90% observed once, and the top ten hold 0.82%. Followed longitudinally, the Seattle patients had been enrolled during active infection. This CDR3 has 11 amino acids. The germline V gene encodes CDR1 DFQATT and CDR2 SNEGSKA (reference sequence).

The genes are TRBV20-1 and TRBJ2-7; perhaps TRBD2 as D (5 bases). The sequence derives from a man between 60 and 70 years old with COVID-19, enrolled during active disease. Sequenced sample: peripheral blood. CDR3 nucleotides: TGCAGCCCTCGGGGAGCCTACGAGCAGTACTTC. Its protein is CSPRGAYEQYF.